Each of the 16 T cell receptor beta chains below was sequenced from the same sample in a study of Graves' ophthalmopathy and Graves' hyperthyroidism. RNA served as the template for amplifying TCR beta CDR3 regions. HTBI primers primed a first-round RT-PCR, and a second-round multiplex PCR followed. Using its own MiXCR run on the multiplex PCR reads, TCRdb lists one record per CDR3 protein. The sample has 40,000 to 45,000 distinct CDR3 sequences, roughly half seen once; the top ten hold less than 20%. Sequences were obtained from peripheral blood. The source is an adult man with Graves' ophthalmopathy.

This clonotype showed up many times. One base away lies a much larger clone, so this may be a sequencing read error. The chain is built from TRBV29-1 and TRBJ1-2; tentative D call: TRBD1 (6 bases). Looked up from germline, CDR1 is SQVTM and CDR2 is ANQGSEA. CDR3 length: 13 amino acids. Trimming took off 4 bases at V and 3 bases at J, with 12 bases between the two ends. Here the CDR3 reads CSVGAGDYYGYTF. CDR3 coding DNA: TGCAGCGTTGGTGCAGGGGATTACTATGGCTACACCTTC.

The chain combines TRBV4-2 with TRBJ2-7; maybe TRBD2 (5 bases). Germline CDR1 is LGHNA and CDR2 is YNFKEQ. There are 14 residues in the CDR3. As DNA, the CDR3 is TGTGCTAGCAGCCAAGATTCGGCGGGCTACGAGCAGTACGTC. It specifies CASSQDSAGYEQYV.

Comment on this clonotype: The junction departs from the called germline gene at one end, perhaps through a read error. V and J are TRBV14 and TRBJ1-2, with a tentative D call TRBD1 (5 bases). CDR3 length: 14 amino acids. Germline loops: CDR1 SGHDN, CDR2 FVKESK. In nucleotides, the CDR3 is TGTGCCAGCAGCCAAGTAGGGGCTAGGAACGGCTTCACCTTT. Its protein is CASSQVGARNGFTF.

DNA of the CDR3: TGCGCCAGCAGCTTAAGACCGGCGGGAGGGACCTACGAGCAGTACTTC. The encoded protein is CASSLRPAGGTYEQYF. This chain uses TRBV5-1 with TRBJ2-7; TRBD2 matches at 9 bases. The CDR3 totals 16 residues. CDR1 is SGHRS, CDR2 YFSETQ, per germline. J gave up 2 bases and V 2 bases, and 8 bases lay outside the gene matches.

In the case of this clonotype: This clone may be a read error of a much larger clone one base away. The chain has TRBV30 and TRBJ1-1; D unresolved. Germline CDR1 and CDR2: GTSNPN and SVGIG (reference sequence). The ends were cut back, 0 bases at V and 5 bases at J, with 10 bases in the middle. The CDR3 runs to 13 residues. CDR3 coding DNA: TGTGCCTGGAGTGTAAGAAGGTATACTGAAGCTTTCTTT. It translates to CAWSVRRYTEAFF.

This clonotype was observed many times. CDR3 coding DNA: TGCGCCAGCAGCCCCGGGGGGCATACTAGCTATGAGCAGTTCTTC. This sequence encodes CASSPGGHTSYEQFF. The rearrangement joins TRBV5-1 to TRBJ2-1; the D gene is possibly TRBD2 (7 bases). Trimming removed 4 bases at V and 8 bases at J, with 19 bases between. CDR3 length: 15 residues. Germline values: CDR1 SGHRS, CDR2 YFSETQ.

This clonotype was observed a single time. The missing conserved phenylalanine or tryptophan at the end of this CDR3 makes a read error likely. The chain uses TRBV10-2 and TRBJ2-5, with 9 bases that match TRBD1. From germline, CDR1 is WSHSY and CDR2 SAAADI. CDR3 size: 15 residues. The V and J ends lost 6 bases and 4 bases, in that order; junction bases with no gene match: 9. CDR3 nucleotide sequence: TGCGCCAGCAGGGAGGACAGGGGAATACGAGAGACCCAGTACGTC. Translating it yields CASREDRGIRETQYV.

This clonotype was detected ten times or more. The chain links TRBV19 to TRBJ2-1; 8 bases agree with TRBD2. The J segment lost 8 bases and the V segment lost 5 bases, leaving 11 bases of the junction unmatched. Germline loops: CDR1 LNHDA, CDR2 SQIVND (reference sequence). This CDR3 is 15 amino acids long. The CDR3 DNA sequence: TGTGCCAGTAGTCCCCCCGGACTAGCTCGCTATGAGCAGTTCTTC. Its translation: CASSPPGLARYEQFF.

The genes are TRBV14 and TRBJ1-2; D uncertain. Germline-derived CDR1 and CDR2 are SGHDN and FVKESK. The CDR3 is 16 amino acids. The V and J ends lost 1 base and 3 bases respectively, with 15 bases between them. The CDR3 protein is CASSQAFTAAHYGYTF. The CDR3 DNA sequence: TGTGCCAGCAGCCAAGCCTTCACAGCGGCGCACTATGGCTACACCTTC. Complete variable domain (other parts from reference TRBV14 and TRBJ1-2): EAGVTQFPSHSVIEKGQTVTLRCDPISGHDNLYWYRRVMGKEIKFLLHFVKESKQDESGMPNNRFLAERTGGTYSTLKVQPAELEDSGVYFCASSQAFTAAHYGYTFGSGTRLTVV.

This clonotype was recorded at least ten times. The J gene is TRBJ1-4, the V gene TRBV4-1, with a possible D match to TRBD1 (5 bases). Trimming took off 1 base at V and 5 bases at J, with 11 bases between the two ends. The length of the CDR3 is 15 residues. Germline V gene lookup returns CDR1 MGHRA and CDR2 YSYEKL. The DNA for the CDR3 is TGCGCCAGCAGCCAAGCCCCAGGGAGCAATGAAAAACTGTTTTTT. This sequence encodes CASSQAPGSNEKLFF.

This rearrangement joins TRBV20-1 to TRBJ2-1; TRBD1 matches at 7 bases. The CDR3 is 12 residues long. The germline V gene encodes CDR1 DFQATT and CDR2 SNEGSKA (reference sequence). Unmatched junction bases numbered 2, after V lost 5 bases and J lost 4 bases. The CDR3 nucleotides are TGCAGTGCTCCGGGACAGTACAATGAGCAGTTCTTC. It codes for CSAPGQYNEQFF.

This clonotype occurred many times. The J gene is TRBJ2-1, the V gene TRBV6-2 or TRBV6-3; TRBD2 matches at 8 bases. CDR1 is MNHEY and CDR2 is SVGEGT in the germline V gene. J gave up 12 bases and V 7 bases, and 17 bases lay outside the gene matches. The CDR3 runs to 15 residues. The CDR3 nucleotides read TGTGCCAGCACCATAACGGGACTAGAGTCAAGTCGGCAGTTCTTC. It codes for CASTITGLESSRQFF.

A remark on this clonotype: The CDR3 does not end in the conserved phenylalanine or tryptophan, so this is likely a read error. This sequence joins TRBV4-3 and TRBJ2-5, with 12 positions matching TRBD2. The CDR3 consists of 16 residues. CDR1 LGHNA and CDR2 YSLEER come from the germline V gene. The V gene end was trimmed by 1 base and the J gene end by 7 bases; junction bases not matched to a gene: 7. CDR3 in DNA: TGCGCCAGCAGCCAAGTGCTAGCGGGGGGGCGTGGGACCCAGTACTGC. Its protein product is CASSQVLAGGRGTQYC.

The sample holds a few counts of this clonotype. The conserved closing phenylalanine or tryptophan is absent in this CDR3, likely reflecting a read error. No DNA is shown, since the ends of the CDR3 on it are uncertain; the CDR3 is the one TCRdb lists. The chain's CDR3 is CSARDPGQG. The chain is built from TRBV20-1 and TRBJ1-2; TRBD1, as called in the table, went unchecked against the DNA. Germline V lookup: CDR1 DFQATT, CDR2 SNEGSKA (reference sequence). The CDR3 sequence runs 9 residues, both termini included.

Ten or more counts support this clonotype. As DNA, the CDR3 is TGCGCCAGCAGTCTAGGGACTAGCGAAAGACGATACCCTGGAGAGACCCAGTACTTC. It is translated as CASSLGTSERRYPGETQYF. This chain joins TRBV10-1 and TRBJ2-5, with 10 bases that match TRBD2. The CDR3 is 19 amino acids. CDR1 and CDR2 from the germline V gene are WNHNN and SYGVQD (reference sequence). V trimming: 5 bases; J trimming: 4 bases; junction bases outside the gene matches: 19.

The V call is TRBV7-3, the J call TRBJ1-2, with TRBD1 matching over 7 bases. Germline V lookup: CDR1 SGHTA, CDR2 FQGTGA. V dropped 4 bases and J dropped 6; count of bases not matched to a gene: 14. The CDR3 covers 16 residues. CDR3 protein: CASSSTSHPGTDGYTF. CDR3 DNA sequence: TGTGCCAGCAGCTCCACGTCGCACCCGGGGACAGATGGCTACACCTTC.